Listed below are T cell receptor beta chains from one sample, sequenced in a study of OX40 agonist ivuxolimab in advanced cancers. Measured with immunoSEQ multiplex PCR; TCRdb has only the in-frame clones, and not every one. In the table there are tens of thousands of clones, 75% to 85% of which are singletons. The material was CD4+ or CD8+ T cells sorted from blood, obtained in a trial of the OX40 agonist ivuxolimab. These receptors were taken from an adult with an advanced solid tumor such as melanoma, head and neck, liver or kidney cancer. CDR3s include the opening cysteine and the closing phenylalanine or tryptophan. Fields, in order: clone size, V gene, J gene, D gene, CDR3 DNA, CDR3 protein. D genes are given only for firm matches. Where a row states a size, it is once, few, many or the class of an expanded clone; other rows omit it.

-,TRBV15,TRBJ1-2,-,TGTGCCACCAGCAGAGTTGGTCAAGTATGGGGCTACACCTTC,CATSRVGQVWGYTF
-,TRBV27,TRBJ2-2,TRBD1,TGTGCCAGCAGTCCCCTCCGGACAGGGAACACCGGGGAGCTGTTTTTT,CASSPLRTGNTGELFF
once,TRBV7-3,TRBJ2-1,TRBD2,TGTGCCAGCAGCTTACGGGAGGGCCTGGGCGGTGAGCAGTTCTTC,CASSLREGLGGEQFF
many,TRBV6-1,TRBJ1-5,-,TGTGCCAGCAGTGGTACTTTGAATCAGCCCCAGCATTTT,CASSGTLNQPQHF
-,TRBV29-1,TRBJ2-1,TRBD2,TGCAGCGTGGAAGAGAGCATAGCGGGGTCCTACAATGAGCAGTTCTTC,CSVEESIAGSYNEQFF
-,TRBV29-1,TRBJ2-1,TRBD2,TGCAGCGTTGGGGCTAGCGGGAGTCCTGAGCAGTTCTTC,CSVGASGSPEQFF
-,TRBV6-5,TRBJ2-3,TRBD1,TGTGCCAGCAGTTTCTACAGGGGAAGCACAGATACGCAGTATTTT,CASSFYRGSTDTQYF
-,TRBV6-1,TRBJ2-2,TRBD1,TGTGCCAGCAGCCGACAGGGGGCTAACGGGGAGCTGTTTTTT,CASSRQGANGELFF
few,TRBV7-8,TRBJ2-5,-,TGTGCCAGCAGCTTAGGGACCAACCAAGAGACCCAGTACTTC,CASSLGTNQETQYF
-,TRBV28,TRBJ1-5,TRBD1,TGTGCCAGCAGCCACCAAGGGGGCGCGGGTCAGCCCCAGCATTTT,CASSHQGGAGQPQHF
-,TRBV7-3,TRBJ1-5,-,TGTGCCAGCAGCTTAAACGGCGGTACGAATCAGCCCCAGCATTTT,CASSLNGGTNQPQHF
-,TRBV18,TRBJ1-1,-,TGTGCCAGCTCACCACGCCGAACAGGTTTGGGTGGCGACACTGAAGCTTTCTTT,CASSPRRTGLGGDTEAFF
-,TRBV9,TRBJ1-1,-,TGTGCCAGCAGCGTATCCAGTCGCAACACTGAAGCTTTCTTT,CASSVSSRNTEAFF